This T cell receptor (beta chain) was captured in a study of cytomegalovirus exposure and HLA in healthy donors. Study background: When fewer than 400 donors were genotyped, 80% to 90% of them were found to fall in the Caucasian-associated ancestry cluster.

Trimming took 0 bases from V and 7 from J, leaving 6 bases between them. The CDR3 extends over 12 amino acids. The germline V gene has CDR1 PRHDT and CDR2 FYEKMQ (reference sequence). Regarding this clone: The target antigen is unknown.

Primers for the PCR totalled 60 Vbeta and 13 Jbeta. The table came from immunoSEQ multiplex PCR; TCRdb's copy has only in-frame clones and leaves some out. This table has 150,000 to 200,000 clones, 70% to 80% appearing once. The study's findings and limits: Previously analyzed data showed that most TCR beta V segments were productive at a frequency of about 87% or about 30%. When presence/absence was analysed, sequencing depth was taken to be roughly uniform across donors.

This chain joins TRBV13 and TRBJ1-2, with no clear D. The clonotype comes from a woman aged 50 to 65 in good health and CMV-seronegative. The sequenced material came from PBMCs. The CDR3 bases are TGTGCCAGCAGCTTAGGAGCGTCTGGCTACACCTTC. Residues: CASSLGASGYTF.